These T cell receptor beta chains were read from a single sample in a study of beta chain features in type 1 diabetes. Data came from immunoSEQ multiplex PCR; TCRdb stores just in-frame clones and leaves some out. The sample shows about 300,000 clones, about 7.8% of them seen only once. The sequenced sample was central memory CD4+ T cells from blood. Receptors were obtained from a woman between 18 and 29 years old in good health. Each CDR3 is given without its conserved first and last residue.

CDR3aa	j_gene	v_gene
ASSLAGRTLDTQY	TRBJ2-3	TRBV5-4
ASSLALGQYNEQF	TRBJ2-1	TRBV7-3
ASSFVAGAETQY	TRBJ2-5	TRBV7-2
ASSSPGQGGNYGYT	TRBJ1-2	TRBV5-4
AIRSRGTYEQY	TRBJ2-7	TRBV2
ASSGRTGGGYEQY	TRBJ2-7	TRBV7-2
ASSLGAGNYGYT	TRBJ1-2	TRBV5-1
ASSQGDSYGYT	TRBJ1-2	TRBV18
ASSKQNQNANEQF	TRBJ2-1	TRBV14
ASSLEGTPNTEAF	TRBJ1-1	TRBV7-9
ASSVSSRRDRKSSPLH	TRBJ1-6	TRBV2
ASRRKGPSNQPQH	TRBJ1-5	TRBV9
ASSPTRTQGLLNTIY	TRBJ1-3	TRBV4-2
ASSPQGALRPEDIQY	TRBJ2-4	TRBV18
ASSSTWSEQY	TRBJ2-7	TRBV11-2
ASSLGTGDNEQF	TRBJ2-1	TRBV5-6
ATSREGGSNQPQH	TRBJ1-5	TRBV15
ASSPRSTDEQY	TRBJ2-7	TRBV19
ASSQIREDTQY	TRBJ2-3	TRBV5-6
ASSSLRDGSYEQY	TRBJ2-7	TRBV11-2
AISESGFGPTVLT	TRBJ2-6	TRBV10-3
SVAWRGQETQY	TRBJ2-5	TRBV29-1
ASSASGQEGTPQF	TRBJ2-1	TRBV9
ASSLQYQTQY	TRBJ2-5	TRBV7-2
ASSPGQGVLRETQY	TRBJ2-5	TRBV11-2
ASKQAGQGNQPQH	TRBJ1-5	TRBV6-1
SANEGTQY	TRBJ2-3	TRBV20-1
ASSLAPTGSNTEAF	TRBJ1-1	TRBV7-6
ASSQGQGSPYEQY	TRBJ2-7	TRBV4-1
ASSRLPLIDYEQY	TRBJ2-7	TRBV5-5
SVMGQIGETQY	TRBJ2-5	TRBV29-1
ASSLGGDYNEQF	TRBJ2-1	TRBV7-2
ASSSDRGWTEAF	TRBJ1-1	TRBV5-6
ASSLGPRVYGYT	TRBJ1-2	TRBV7-3
ASSVRLSGQGFQETQY	TRBJ2-5	TRBV9
ASSVVGQETQY	TRBJ2-5	TRBV5-1
ASSVGLAGALTDTQY	TRBJ2-3	TRBV5-8